This T cell receptor beta chain was observed in a study of human T cells and chemical hapten exposure. The CDR3 sequence is 17 residues long. Trimming stripped 2 bases from V and 0 bases from J, with 16 bases between. Per germline, CDR1 MNHEY and CDR2 SMNVEV (reference sequence). This clonotype has ten or more counts. Its antigen is undetermined. Time point: patch test 2, 6 weeks after DPC sensitization. As for treatment: therapeutic diphenylcyclopropenone sensitization with weekly scalp DPC. Unfractionated whole blood served as the source for total RNA extraction. Findings of the study overall: Expanded TCRs showed more large CDR3 clusters than pre-sensitization or healthy control sets.

Library preparation tagged each individual cDNA molecule with a unique molecular identifier. From the RACE reads, TCRdb called clonotypes with MiXCR, one entry per CDR3 protein. The data contain hundreds of thousands of distinct CDR3 sequences, roughly 6% of them singletons. V usage is TRBV27 and J usage is TRBJ1-1; D gene ambiguous. This specimen consisted of whole blood, obtained in connection with sensitization to the hapten diphenylcyclopropenone (DPC). The receptor comes from a young woman with alopecia areata. Some clones in this sample may be carry-over from other donors' samples. CDR3 loop: CASSLKSGYGMNTEAFF. CDR3 coding DNA: TGTGCCAGCAGTTTAAAGTCTGGATACGGGATGAACACTGAAGCTTTCTTT.